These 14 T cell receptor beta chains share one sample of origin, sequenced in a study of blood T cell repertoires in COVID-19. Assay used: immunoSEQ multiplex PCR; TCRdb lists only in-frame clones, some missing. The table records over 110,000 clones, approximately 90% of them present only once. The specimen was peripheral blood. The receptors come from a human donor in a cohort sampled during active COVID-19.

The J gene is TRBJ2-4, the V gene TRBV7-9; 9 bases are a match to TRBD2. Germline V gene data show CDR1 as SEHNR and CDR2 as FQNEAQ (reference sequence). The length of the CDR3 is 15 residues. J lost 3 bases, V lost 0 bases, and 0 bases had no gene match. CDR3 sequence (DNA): TGTGCCAGCAGCTTAGCTAGCGGGGGCAAAAACATTCAGTACTTC. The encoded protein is CASSLASGGKNIQYF.

CDR3 region: CASSLAGGTRAFF. The CDR3 DNA reads TGTGCCAGCAGTTTAGCAGGAGGAACTCGAGCTTTCTTT. The chain has TRBV12-3 or TRBV12-4 and TRBJ1-1; D remains unclear. Trimming shortened V by 0 bases and J by 10 bases, and 12 bases separated the two germline ends. The CDR3 contains 13 residues.

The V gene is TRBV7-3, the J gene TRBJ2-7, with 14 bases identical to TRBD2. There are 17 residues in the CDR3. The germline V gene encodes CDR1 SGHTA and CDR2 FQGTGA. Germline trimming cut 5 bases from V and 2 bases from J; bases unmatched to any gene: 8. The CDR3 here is CASSPQGLAGGPYEQYF. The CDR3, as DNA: TGTGCCAGCAGCCCCCAAGGACTAGCGGGGGGACCCTACGAGCAGTACTTC.

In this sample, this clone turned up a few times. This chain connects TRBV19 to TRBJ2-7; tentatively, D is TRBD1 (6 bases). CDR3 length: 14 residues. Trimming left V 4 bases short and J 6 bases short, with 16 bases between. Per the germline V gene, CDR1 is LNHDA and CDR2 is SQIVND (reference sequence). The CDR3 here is CASSKTPTGFEQYF. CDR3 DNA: TGTGCCAGTAGTAAGACCCCAACAGGGTTCGAGCAGTACTTC. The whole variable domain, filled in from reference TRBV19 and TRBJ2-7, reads DGGITQSPKYLFRKEGQNVTLSCEQNLNHDAMYWYRQDPGQGLRLIYYSQIVNDFQKGDIAEGYSVSREKKESFPLTVTSAQKNPTAFYLCASSKTPTGFEQYFGPGTRLTVT.

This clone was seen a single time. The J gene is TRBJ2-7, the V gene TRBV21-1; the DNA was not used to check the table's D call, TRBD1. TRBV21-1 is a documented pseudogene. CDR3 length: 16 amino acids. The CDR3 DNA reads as TGTGCCAGCAGCGCAAGAGGGGACAGCAGCTCCTACGAGCAGTACTTC. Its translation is CASSARGDSSSYEQYF.

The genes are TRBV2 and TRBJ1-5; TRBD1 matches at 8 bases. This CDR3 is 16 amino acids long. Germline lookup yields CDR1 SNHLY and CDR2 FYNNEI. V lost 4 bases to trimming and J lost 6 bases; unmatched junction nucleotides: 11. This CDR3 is CASSATGTGVAQPQHF. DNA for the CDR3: TGTGCCAGCAGTGCGACTGGGACAGGAGTGGCTCAGCCCCAGCATTTT.

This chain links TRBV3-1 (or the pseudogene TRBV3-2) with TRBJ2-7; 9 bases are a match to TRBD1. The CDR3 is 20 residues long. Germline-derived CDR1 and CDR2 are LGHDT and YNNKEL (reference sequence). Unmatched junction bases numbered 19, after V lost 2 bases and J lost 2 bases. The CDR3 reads CASSQHSLQGAQLSAYEQYF. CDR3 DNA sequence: TGTGCCAGCAGCCAACATTCCCTACAGGGGGCGCAATTATCGGCCTACGAGCAGTACTTC.

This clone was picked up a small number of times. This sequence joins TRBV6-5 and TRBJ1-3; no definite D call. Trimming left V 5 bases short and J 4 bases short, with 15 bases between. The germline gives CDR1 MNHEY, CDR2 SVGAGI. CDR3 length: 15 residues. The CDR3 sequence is CASSLDGSSGNTIYF. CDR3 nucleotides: TGTGCCAGCAGTCTAGACGGGAGTTCGGGAAACACCATATATTTT.

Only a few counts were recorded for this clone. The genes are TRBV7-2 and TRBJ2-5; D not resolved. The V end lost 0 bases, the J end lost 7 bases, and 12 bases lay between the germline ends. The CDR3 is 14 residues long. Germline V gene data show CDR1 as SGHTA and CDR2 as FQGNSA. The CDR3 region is CASSLARSSGTQYF. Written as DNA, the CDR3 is TGTGCCAGCAGCTTAGCGCGTTCTAGTGGGACCCAGTACTTC.

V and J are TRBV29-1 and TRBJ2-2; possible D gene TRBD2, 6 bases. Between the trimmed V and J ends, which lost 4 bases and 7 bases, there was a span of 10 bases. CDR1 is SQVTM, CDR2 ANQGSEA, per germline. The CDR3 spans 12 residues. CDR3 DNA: TGCAGCGTTGTAGGGACTGGCGGGGAGCTGTTTTTT. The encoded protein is CSVVGTGGELFF.

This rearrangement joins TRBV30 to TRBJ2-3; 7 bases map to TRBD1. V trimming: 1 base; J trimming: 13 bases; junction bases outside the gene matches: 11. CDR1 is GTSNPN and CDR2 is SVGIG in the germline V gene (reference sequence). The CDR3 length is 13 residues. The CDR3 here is CAWSAVGTAREYF. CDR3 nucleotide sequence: TGTGCCTGGAGTGCAGTGGGGACAGCAAGGGAGTATTTT.

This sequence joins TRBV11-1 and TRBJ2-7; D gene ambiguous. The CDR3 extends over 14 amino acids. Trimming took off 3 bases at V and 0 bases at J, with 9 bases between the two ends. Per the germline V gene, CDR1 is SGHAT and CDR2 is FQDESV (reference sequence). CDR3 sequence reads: CASSLGSYSYEQYF. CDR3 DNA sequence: TGTGCCAGCAGCTTGGGTAGCTACTCCTACGAGCAGTACTTC.

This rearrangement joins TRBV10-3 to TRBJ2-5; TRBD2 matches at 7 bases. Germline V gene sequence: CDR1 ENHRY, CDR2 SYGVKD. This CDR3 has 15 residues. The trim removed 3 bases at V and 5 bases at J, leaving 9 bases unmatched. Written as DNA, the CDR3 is TGTGCCATCAGTGATGGGGAGGGGCTGGGGGAGACCCAGTACTTC. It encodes CAISDGEGLGETQYF.

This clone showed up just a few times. The CDR3 DNA is TGTGCCAGCAGTTTATTGGCTAGCGGGGGAGCCTTCTCCTACGAGCAGTACTTC. Its protein product is CASSLLASGGAFSYEQYF. The chain combines TRBV27 with TRBJ2-7; 10 nucleotides align to TRBD2. This CDR3 comprises 18 residues. V was pared by 1 base and J by 0 bases, with 9 bases of the junction left unmatched. Germline V lookup: CDR1 MNHEY, CDR2 SMNVEV (reference sequence).